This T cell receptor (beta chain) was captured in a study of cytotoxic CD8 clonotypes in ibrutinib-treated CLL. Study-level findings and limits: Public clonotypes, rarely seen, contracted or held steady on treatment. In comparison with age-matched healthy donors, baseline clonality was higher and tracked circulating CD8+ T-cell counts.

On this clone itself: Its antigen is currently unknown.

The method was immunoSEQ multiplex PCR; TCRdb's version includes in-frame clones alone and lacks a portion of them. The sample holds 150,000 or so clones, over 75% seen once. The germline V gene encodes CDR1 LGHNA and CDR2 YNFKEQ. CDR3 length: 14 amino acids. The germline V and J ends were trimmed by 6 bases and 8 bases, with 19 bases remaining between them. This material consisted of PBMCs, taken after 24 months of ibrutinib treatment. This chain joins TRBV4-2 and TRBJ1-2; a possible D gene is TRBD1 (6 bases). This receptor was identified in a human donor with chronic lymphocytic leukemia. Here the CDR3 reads CASRHRAGGIGYTF. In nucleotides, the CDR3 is TGTGCCAGCAGACATCGGGCTGGGGGCATCGGCTACACCTTC.